This T cell receptor (beta chain) was identified in a study of T cells after yellow fever vaccination. V lost 3 bases, J lost 2 bases, and 8 bases lay in between. This CDR3 comprises 14 residues. CDR1 and CDR2 (germline): SGHTA, FQGTGA. One entry per CDR3 protein, called by TCRdb with MiXCR from the 5' RACE reads. The sample holds hundreds of thousands of distinct CDR3 sequences, around 10% seen once. This clonotype originated in a man between 18 and 29 years old who received the YFV17D yellow fever vaccine. The V gene is TRBV7-3, the J gene TRBJ2-1; a possible D gene is TRBD1 (5 bases). The material sequenced was PBMCs, taken on the day of the first yellow fever vaccination. The CDR3 DNA reads as TGTGCCAGCAGCTTTGGGGCTCCCTACAATGAGCAGTTCTTC. It codes for CASSFGAPYNEQFF.